Presented here are 24 T cell receptor beta chains from one specimen sequenced in a study of blood T cell repertoires in COVID-19. Libraries were prepared by immunoSEQ multiplex PCR; TCRdb keeps only in-frame clonotypes and omits some of them. The sample holds about 100,000 clones, about nine tenths seen once. The sequenced sample was peripheral blood. The receptors originated from a man between 50 and 59 years old with active COVID-19.

The table lists this clone with a count of one. The chain joins TRBV7-8 to TRBJ1-3; no clear D gene. This CDR3 has 19 amino acids. V lost 0 bases and J 1 base, leaving 19 bases between the germline ends. CDR1 and CDR2 from the germline V gene are SGHVS and FQNEAQ. CDR3 protein: CASSLATAGHGLSGNTIYF. The CDR3, as DNA: TGTGCCAGCAGCTTAGCGACGGCAGGTCACGGTCTTTCTGGAAACACCATATATTTT.

The chain links TRBV6-5 to TRBJ2-1; 8 nucleotides line up with TRBD2. V dropped 10 bases and J dropped 6; count of bases not matched to a gene: 14. Germline CDR1 MNHEY, CDR2 SVGAGI. The CDR3 contains 15 residues. This chain's CDR3 is CATGVVERGINEQFF. The CDR3 bases are TGTGCCACAGGGGTCGTCGAGCGGGGGATCAATGAGCAGTTCTTC.

This chain links TRBV27 with TRBJ1-1, with D possibly matching TRBD1 (5 bases). Germline V gene sequence: CDR1 MNHEY, CDR2 SMNVEV (reference sequence). Trimming pared 3 bases from V and 0 bases from J, leaving 8 bases between. This CDR3 is 14 amino acids long. For the CDR3, the DNA is TGTGCCAGCAGTTTCGGAGGGGTGAACACTGAAGCTTTCTTT. Translating gives CASSFGGVNTEAFF.

The V gene is TRBV3-1 (or the pseudogene TRBV3-2), the J gene TRBJ2-1; TRBD2 matches at 12 bases. This CDR3 contains 16 residues. CDR1 LGHDT and CDR2 YNNKEL come from the germline V gene (reference sequence). With 4 bases clipped from V and 7 bases from J, the junction kept 8 bases outside the gene matches. The CDR3 bases are TGTGCCAGCAGCCCCCGACTAGCGGGAGTGAGGAATGAGCAGTTCTTC. Amino acid sequence: CASSPRLAGVRNEQFF.

The chain carries TRBV11-2 and TRBJ1-2; the match to TRBD1 covers 7 bases. V dropped 5 bases and J dropped 2; count of bases not matched to a gene: 2. The CDR3 length is 13 residues. Per the germline V gene, CDR1 is SGHAT and CDR2 is FQNNGV. The DNA for the CDR3 is TGTGCCAGCAGCCAACAGGGGAACTATGGCTACACCTTC. As protein: CASSQQGNYGYTF.

V usage is TRBV2 and J usage is TRBJ2-3; D is possibly TRBD1 (6 bases). Germline CDR1 and CDR2: SNHLY and FYNNEI. The CDR3 has 15 residues. V shed 4 bases and J shed 3 bases, with 14 bases lying between them. CDR3 sequence: CASSGGRGATDTQYF. CDR3 coding DNA: TGTGCCAGCAGTGGGGGCAGGGGCGCGACAGATACGCAGTATTTT.

This clone was detected only once. The gene calls are TRBV5-5 and TRBJ1-4; D is uncertain. CDR1 SGHKS and CDR2 YYEKEE come from the germline V gene (reference sequence). The V and J ends lost 5 bases and 0 bases respectively, with 8 bases between them. The CDR3 consists of 14 residues. CDR3 region: CASRLFPTNEKLFF. The CDR3 bases are TGTGCCAGCAGACTCTTCCCAACTAATGAAAAACTGTTTTTT.

This chain joins TRBV6-6 and TRBJ2-7; D is undetermined. Germline-derived CDR1 and CDR2 are MNHNY and SVGAGI (reference sequence). The CDR3 runs to 13 residues. Trimming stripped 4 bases from V and 5 bases from J, with 12 bases between. The CDR3, as DNA: TGTGCCAGCAGTTTCATGGCCTGGCACGAGCAGTACGTC. Translation gives CASSFMAWHEQYV.

This chain connects TRBV5-1 to TRBJ2-2; D is perhaps TRBD2 (6 bases). V lost 6 bases and J 8 bases, leaving 14 bases between the germline ends. The CDR3 length is 13 residues. Germline CDR1 reads SGHRS; CDR2 reads YFSETQ. The CDR3 bases are TGCGCCAGCAACGTAGCGGACTGGGGGGAGCTGTTTTTT. This encodes CASNVADWGELFF.

The V and J genes are TRBV5-1 and TRBJ2-3; 12 positions match TRBD2. The CDR3 has 18 residues. Germline V lookup: CDR1 SGHRS, CDR2 YFSETQ. After removal of 3 bases from V and 2 bases from J, the junction contained 10 bases not matched to a gene. The CDR3 here is CASSSGTSGRPSTDTQYF. The DNA for the CDR3 is TGCGCCAGCAGCTCGGGGACTAGCGGGCGACCCTCCACAGATACGCAGTATTTT.

This rearrangement joins TRBV9 to TRBJ2-5; D unresolved. CDR3 length equals 12 residues. V lost 4 bases, J lost 5 bases, and 9 bases lay in between. Germline V gene sequence: CDR1 SGDLS, CDR2 YYNGEE. CDR3 coding DNA: TGTGCCAGCAGCCCCGTTTTGGAGACCCAGTACTTC. This sequence encodes CASSPVLETQYF.

This clone was observed once. The junction departs from germline at one end; a sequencing error may be responsible. The genes are TRBV4-2 and TRBJ1-3; tentatively, D is TRBD1 (6 bases). The CDR3 extends over 15 amino acids. Germline CDR1 reads LGHNA; CDR2 reads YNFKEQ. The CDR3 nucleotides read TGTGCCAGCAGCCAAGGCCCCGTCGAGTGGGGACACCATGATTTT. This sequence encodes CASSQGPVEWGHHDF.

About this clone: Other DNA sequences in this sample translate to the same CDR3. The V and J genes are TRBV19 and TRBJ1-5, with TRBD1 identical over 8 bases. CDR3 length: 13 amino acids. CDR1 is LNHDA, CDR2 SQIVND, per germline (reference sequence). The V gene end was trimmed by 6 bases and the J gene end by 3 bases; junction bases not matched to a gene: 1. In DNA form, the CDR3 reads TGTGCCAGTAGGGACAGGGTCAATCAGCCCCAGCATTTT. Its translation is CASRDRVNQPQHF. Looking up the rest from reference TRBV19 and TRBJ1-5 gives the full variable domain: DGGITQSPKYLFRKEGQNVTLSCEQNLNHDAMYWYRQDPGQGLRLIYYSQIVNDFQKGDIAEGYSVSREKKESFPLTVTSAQKNPTAFYLCASRDRVNQPQHFGDGTRLSIL.

V is TRBV3-1 (or the pseudogene TRBV3-2) and J is TRBJ2-7, with D uncertain. The CDR3 covers 13 residues. Trimming took off 4 bases at V and 4 bases at J, with 11 bases between the two ends. CDR1 is LGHDT and CDR2 is YNNKEL in the germline V gene (reference sequence). CDR3 sequence reads: CASSRAEGYEQYF. CDR3 sequence (DNA): TGTGCCAGCAGCCGGGCAGAAGGTTACGAGCAGTACTTC.

J is TRBJ2-2 and V is TRBV6-6, with 7 bases identical to TRBD1. Per germline, CDR1 MNHNY and CDR2 SVGAGI (reference sequence). The CDR3 is 17 amino acids. The trim removed 5 bases at V and 4 bases at J, leaving 13 bases unmatched. In DNA form, the CDR3 reads TGTGCCAGCAGTCGAGGGGGAACAGGGGCCTTCACCGGGGAGCTGTTTTTT. This encodes CASSRGGTGAFTGELFF.

The V and J genes are TRBV7-8 and TRBJ2-1, with TRBD1 matching 7 bases. This CDR3 comprises 15 residues. V dropped 5 bases and J dropped 1; count of bases not matched to a gene: 5. CDR1 SGHVS and CDR2 FQNEAQ come from the germline V gene. For the CDR3, the DNA is TGTGCCAGCAGCCCCTCGGGACAGTCCTACAATGAGCAGTTCTTC. Protein sequence: CASSPSGQSYNEQFF.

The V and J genes are TRBV10-3 and TRBJ1-2; TRBD1 matches 7 bases. The germline V gene has CDR1 ENHRY and CDR2 SYGVKD. J lost 6 bases, V lost 2 bases, and 3 bases had no gene match. The CDR3 extends over 13 amino acids. This CDR3 reads CAISEHRGNGYTF. CDR3 in DNA: TGTGCCATCAGTGAGCACAGGGGAAATGGCTACACCTTC.

This chain uses TRBV5-1 with TRBJ2-3, with 11 bases identical to TRBD2. Losses at the gene ends were 4 bases for V and 0 bases for J; bases not matched to a gene: 4. The CDR3 is made up of 16 amino acids. The germline V gene encodes CDR1 SGHRS and CDR2 YFSETQ. The CDR3 loop is CASSPWTSGSTDTQYF. The CDR3 nucleotides are TGCGCCAGCAGCCCGTGGACTAGCGGGAGCACAGATACGCAGTATTTT.

This chain links TRBV7-2 with TRBJ1-4; 7 bases line up with TRBD1. Per germline, CDR1 SGHTA and CDR2 FQGNSA. CDR3 length: 14 amino acids. Germline trimming cut 5 bases from V and 4 bases from J; bases unmatched to any gene: 4. The CDR3 DNA reads as TGTGCCAGCAGCGGGGACAGCTTTAATGAAAAACTGTTTTTT. Its translation is CASSGDSFNEKLFF.

The chain is built from TRBV5-1 and TRBJ2-2; D remains ambiguous. Germline assignment: CDR1 SGHRS and CDR2 YFSETQ. Trimming pared 6 bases from V and 2 bases from J, leaving 14 bases between. The CDR3 runs 15 residues. This CDR3 is CASTPQATNTGELFF. The CDR3 DNA follows: TGCGCCAGCACCCCTCAGGCGACCAACACCGGGGAGCTGTTTTTT.

The chain is built from TRBV2 and TRBJ1-1; TRBD1 is a possible D gene (6 bases). The germline V and J ends were trimmed by 6 bases and 5 bases, with 16 bases remaining between them. CDR1 is SNHLY, CDR2 FYNNEI, per germline. The CDR3 runs 14 residues. The DNA of the CDR3 is TGTGCCAGCAGGGACCTCGAAAGGGGGACTGAAGCTTTCTTT. Its protein product is CASRDLERGTEAFF.

The J gene is TRBJ1-2, the V gene TRBV5-6; TRBD1 agrees at 7 bases. V lost 3 bases, J lost 10 bases, and 6 bases stayed unmatched. CDR3 size: 12 residues. Looked up from germline, CDR1 is SGHDT and CDR2 is YYEEEE. CDR3 region: CASSWGTAAYTF. The CDR3 DNA follows: TGTGCCAGCAGCTGGGGGACAGCAGCCTACACCTTC.

The CDR3 bases are TGTGCCAGCAGCCAGGGACTAGCGGGGCCCCAAGAGACCCAGTACTTC. This encodes CASSQGLAGPQETQYF. The V gene is TRBV7-2, the J gene TRBJ2-5; 13 bases align to TRBD2. The CDR3 sequence is 16 residues long. CDR1 is SGHTA and CDR2 is FQGNSA in the germline V gene. Trimming removed 5 bases from V and 1 base from J; junction bases left unmatched: 4.

V and J are TRBV15 and TRBJ2-1; 9 bases map to TRBD2. Germline V gene sequence: CDR1 LNHNV, CDR2 YYDKDF (reference sequence). J gave up 0 bases and V 1 base, and 1 base lay outside the gene matches. This CDR3 is built from 16 residues. CDR3 protein: CATSRVAGVSYNEQFF. The CDR3 bases are TGTGCCACCAGCAGAGTAGCGGGAGTCTCCTACAATGAGCAGTTCTTC.